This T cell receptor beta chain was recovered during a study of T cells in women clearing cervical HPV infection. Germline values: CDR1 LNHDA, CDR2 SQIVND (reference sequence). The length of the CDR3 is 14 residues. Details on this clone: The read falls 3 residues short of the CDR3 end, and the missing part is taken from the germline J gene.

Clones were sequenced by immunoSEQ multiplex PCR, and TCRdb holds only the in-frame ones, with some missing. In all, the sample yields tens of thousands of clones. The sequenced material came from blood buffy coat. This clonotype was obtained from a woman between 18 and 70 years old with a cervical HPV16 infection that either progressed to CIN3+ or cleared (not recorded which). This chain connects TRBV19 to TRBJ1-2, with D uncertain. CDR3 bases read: TGTGCCAGTAGTATAACTAGTCGACCAGTCGAC. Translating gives CASSITSRPVD. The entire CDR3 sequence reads CASSITSRPVDYTF.